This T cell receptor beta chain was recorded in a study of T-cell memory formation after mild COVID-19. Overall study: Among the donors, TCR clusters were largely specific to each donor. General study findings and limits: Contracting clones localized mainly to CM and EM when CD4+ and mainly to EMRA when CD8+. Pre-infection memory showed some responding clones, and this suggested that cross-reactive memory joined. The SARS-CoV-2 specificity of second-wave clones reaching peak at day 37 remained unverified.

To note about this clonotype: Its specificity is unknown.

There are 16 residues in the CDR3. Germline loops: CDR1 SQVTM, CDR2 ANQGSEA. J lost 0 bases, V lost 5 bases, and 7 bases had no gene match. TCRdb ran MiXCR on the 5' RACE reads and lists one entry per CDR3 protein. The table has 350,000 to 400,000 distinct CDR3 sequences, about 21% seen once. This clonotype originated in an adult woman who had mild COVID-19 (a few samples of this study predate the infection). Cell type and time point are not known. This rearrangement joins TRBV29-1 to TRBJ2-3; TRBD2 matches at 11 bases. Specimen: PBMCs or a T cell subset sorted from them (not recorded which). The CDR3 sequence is CSVSGTSGSSTDTQYF. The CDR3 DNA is TGCAGCGTTTCCGGGACTAGCGGATCTAGCACAGATACGCAGTATTTT.